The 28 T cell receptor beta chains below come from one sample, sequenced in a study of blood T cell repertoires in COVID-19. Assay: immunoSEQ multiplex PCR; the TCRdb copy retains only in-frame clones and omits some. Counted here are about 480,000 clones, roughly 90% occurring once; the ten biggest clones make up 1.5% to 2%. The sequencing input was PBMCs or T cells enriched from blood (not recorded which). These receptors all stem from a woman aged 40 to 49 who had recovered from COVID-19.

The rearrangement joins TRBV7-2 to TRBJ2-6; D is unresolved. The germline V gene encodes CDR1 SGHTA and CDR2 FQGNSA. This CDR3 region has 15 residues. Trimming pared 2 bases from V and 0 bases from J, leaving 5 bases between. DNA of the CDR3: TGTGCCAGCAGCTTACGGTTCTCTGGGGCCAACGTCCTGACTTTC. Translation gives CASSLRFSGANVLTF.

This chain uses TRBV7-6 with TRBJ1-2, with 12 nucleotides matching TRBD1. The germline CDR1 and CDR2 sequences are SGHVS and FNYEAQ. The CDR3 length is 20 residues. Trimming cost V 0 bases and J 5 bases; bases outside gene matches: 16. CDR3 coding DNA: TGTGCCAGCAGCTTAGCGAAACCTCCAGGGACAGGGGGCGCGGAGTATGGCTACACCTTC. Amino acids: CASSLAKPPGTGGAEYGYTF.

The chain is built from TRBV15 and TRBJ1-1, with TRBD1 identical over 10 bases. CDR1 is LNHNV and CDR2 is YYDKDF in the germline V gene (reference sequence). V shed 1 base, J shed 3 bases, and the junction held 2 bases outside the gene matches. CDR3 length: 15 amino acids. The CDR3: CATSRVDRGDTEAFF. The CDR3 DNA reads TGTGCCACCAGCAGAGTGGACAGGGGGGACACTGAAGCTTTCTTT.

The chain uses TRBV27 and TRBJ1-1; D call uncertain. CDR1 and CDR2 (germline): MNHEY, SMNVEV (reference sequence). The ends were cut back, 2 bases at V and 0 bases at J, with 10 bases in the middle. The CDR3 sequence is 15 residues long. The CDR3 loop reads CASSLTRRMNTEAFF. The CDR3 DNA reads TGTGCCAGCAGTTTAACGCGCAGGATGAACACTGAAGCTTTCTTT.

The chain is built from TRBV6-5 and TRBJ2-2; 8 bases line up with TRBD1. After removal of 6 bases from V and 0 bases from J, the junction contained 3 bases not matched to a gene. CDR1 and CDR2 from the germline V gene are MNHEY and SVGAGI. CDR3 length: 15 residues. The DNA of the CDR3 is TGTGCCAGCAGATTGGGACAGGCGAACACCGGGGAGCTGTTTTTT. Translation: CASRLGQANTGELFF.

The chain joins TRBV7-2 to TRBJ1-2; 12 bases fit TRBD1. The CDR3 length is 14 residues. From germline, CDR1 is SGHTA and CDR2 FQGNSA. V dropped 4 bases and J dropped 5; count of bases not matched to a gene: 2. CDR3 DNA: TGTGCCAGCAGCTCGGGACAGGGGGCATATGGCTACACCTTC. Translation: CASSSGQGAYGYTF.

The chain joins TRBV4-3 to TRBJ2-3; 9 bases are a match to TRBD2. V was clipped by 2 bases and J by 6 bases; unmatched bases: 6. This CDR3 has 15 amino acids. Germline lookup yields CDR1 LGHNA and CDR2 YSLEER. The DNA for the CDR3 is TGCGCCAGCAGCCAACGGGGACTAGCTTTCGATACGCAGTATTTT. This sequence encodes CASSQRGLAFDTQYF.

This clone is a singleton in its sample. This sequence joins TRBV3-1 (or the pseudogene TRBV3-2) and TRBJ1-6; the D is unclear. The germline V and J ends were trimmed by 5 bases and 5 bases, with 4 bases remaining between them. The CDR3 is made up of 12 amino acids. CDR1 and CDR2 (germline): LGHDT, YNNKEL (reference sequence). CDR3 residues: CASSSNNSPLHF. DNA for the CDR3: TGTGCCAGCAGCTCAAATAATTCACCCCTCCACTTT.

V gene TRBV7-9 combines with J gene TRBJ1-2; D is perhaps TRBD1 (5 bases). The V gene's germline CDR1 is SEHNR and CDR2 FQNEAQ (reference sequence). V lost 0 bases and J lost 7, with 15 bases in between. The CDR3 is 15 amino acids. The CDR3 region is CASSLAEAGRTGYTF. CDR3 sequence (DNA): TGTGCCAGCAGCTTAGCGGAGGCAGGGAGGACTGGCTACACCTTC.

CDR3 in amino acids: CASSLGSGSFSGANVLTF. CDR3 nucleotides: TGTGCCAGCAGCTTAGGCAGCGGGAGTTTCTCTGGGGCCAACGTCCTGACTTTC. The chain has TRBV7-9 and TRBJ2-6; 8 nucleotides match TRBD2. The CDR3 length is 18 residues. V trimming: 1 base; J trimming: 0 bases; junction bases outside the gene matches: 5. Germline V gives CDR1 SEHNR, CDR2 FQNEAQ (reference sequence).

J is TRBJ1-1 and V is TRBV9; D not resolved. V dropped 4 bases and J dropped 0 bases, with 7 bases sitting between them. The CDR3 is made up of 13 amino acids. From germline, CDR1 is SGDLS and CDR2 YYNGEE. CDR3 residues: CASSYTMNTEAFF. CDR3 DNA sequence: TGTGCCAGCAGCTACACTATGAACACTGAAGCTTTCTTT. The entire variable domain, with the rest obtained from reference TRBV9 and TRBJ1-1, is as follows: DSGVTQTPKHLITATGQRVTLRCSPRSGDLSVYWYQQSLDQGLQFLIQYYNGEERAKGNILERFSAQQFPDLHSELNLSSLELGDSALYFCASSYTMNTEAFFGQGTRLTVV.

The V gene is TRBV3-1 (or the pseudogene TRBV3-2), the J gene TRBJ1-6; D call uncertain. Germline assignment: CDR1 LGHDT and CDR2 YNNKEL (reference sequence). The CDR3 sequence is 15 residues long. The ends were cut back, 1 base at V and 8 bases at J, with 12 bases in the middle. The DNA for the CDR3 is TGTGCCAGCAGCCAAGTGGATTCCGGGGATTCACCCCTCCACTTT. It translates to CASSQVDSGDSPLHF.

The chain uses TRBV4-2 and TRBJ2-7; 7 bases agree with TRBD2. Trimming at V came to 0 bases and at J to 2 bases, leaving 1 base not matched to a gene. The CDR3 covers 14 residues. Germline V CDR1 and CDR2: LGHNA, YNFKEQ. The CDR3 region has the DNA TGTGCCAGCAGCCAAGATCTAGCGGCCTACGAGCAGTACTTC. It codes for CASSQDLAAYEQYF.

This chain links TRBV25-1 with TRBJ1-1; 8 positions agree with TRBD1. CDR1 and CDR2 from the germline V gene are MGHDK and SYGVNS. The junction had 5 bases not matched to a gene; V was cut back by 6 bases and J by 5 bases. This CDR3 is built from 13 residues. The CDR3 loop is CASRGQVGTEAFF. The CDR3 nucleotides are TGTGCCAGCAGGGGACAGGTGGGGACTGAAGCTTTCTTT. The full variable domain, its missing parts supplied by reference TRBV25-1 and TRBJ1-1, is EADIYQTPRYLVIGTGKKITLECSQTMGHDKMYWYQQDPGMELHLIHYSYGVNSTEKGDLSSESTVSRIRTEHFPLTLESARPSHTSQYLCASRGQVGTEAFFGQGTRLTVV.

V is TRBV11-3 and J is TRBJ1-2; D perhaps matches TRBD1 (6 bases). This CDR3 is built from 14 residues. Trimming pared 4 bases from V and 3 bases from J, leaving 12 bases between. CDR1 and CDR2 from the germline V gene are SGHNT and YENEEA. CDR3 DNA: TGTGCCAGCAGCTCCGGGGGGGCATACTATGGCTACACCTTC. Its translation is CASSSGGAYYGYTF.

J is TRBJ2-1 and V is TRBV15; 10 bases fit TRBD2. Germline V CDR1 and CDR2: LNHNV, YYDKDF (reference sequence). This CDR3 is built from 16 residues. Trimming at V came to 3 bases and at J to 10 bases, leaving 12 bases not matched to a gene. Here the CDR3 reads CATSSTQAGGRKEQFF. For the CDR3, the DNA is TGTGCCACCAGCAGTACCCAAGCGGGAGGGCGGAAGGAGCAGTTCTTC.

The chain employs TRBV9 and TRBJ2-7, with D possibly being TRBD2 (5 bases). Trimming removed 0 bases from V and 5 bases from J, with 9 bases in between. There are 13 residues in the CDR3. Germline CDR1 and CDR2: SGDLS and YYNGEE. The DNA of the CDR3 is TGTGCCAGCAGCGTAGTTCCGGGGAACGAGCAGTACTTC. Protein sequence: CASSVVPGNEQYF.

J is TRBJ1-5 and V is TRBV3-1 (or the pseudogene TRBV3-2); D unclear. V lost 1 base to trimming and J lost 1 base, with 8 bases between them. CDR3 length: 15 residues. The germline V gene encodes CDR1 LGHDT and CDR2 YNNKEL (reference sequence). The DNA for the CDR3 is TGTGCCAGCAGCCAAGCTGAGGGAAGCAATCAGCCCCAGCATTTT. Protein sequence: CASSQAEGSNQPQHF.

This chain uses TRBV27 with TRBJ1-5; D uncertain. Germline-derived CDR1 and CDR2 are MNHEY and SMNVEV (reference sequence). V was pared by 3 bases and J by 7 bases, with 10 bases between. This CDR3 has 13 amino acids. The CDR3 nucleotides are TGTGCCAGCAGTTTTCGGGGTATACAGCCCCAGCATTTT. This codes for CASSFRGIQPQHF.

As DNA, the CDR3 is TGCGCCAGCAGCTTGATTCTAGCGGGAGGACGGGCGGAGACCCAGTACTTC. It yields the protein CASSLILAGGRAETQYF. The V call is TRBV5-1, the J call TRBJ2-5; TRBD2 matches 11 bases. Germline loops: CDR1 SGHRS, CDR2 YFSETQ. This CDR3 region has 17 residues. Trimming cost V 1 base and J 5 bases; bases outside gene matches: 10.

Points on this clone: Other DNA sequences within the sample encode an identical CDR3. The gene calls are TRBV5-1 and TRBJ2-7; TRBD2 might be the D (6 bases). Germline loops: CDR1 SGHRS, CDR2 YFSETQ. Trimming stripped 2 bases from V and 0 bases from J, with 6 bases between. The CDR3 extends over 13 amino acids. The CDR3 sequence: CASSFSGSYEQYF. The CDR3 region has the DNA TGCGCCAGCAGCTTTAGCGGCTCCTACGAGCAGTACTTC.

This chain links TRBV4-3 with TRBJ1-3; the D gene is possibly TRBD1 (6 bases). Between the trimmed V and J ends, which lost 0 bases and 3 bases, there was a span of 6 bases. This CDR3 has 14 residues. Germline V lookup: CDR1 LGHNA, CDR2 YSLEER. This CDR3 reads CASSQETGGNTIYF. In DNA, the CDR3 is TGCGCCAGCAGCCAAGAGACAGGTGGAAACACCATATATTTT.

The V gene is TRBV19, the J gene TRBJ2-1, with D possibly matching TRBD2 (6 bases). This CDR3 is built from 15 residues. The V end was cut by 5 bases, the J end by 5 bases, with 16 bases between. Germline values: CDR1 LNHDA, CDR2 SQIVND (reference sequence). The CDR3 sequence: CASSGDGSLDNEQFF. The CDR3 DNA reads TGTGCCAGTAGTGGGGACGGGAGTCTTGACAATGAGCAGTTCTTC.

The CDR3 is CASSFRDYNQETQYF. The CDR3 DNA is TGTGCCAGCAGCTTCCGGGACTACAACCAAGAGACCCAGTACTTC. The V and J genes are TRBV5-5 and TRBJ2-5, with 7 bases aligning to TRBD2. From germline, CDR1 is SGHKS and CDR2 YYEKEE (reference sequence). The V and J ends lost 2 bases and 0 bases, in that order; junction bases with no gene match: 4. The CDR3 consists of 15 residues.

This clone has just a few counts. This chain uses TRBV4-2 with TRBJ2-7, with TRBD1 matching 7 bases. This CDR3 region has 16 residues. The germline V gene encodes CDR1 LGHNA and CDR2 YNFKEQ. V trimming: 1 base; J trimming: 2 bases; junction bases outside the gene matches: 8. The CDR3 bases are TGTGCCAGCAGCCAAGGCTTGGGACAGACACCCTACGAGCAGTACTTC. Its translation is CASSQGLGQTPYEQYF.

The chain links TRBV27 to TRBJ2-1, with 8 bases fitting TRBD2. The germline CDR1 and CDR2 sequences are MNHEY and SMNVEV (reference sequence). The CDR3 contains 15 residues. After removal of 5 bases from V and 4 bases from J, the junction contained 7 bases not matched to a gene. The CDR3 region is CASSPPGTRYNEQFF. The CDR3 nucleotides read TGTGCCAGCAGTCCACCCGGGACTAGGTACAATGAGCAGTTCTTC.

The CDR3 here is CASSLGTGISGRSYEQYF. DNA for the CDR3: TGTGCCAGCAGCTTAGGGACAGGGATTAGCGGGAGGTCTTACGAGCAGTACTTC. The chain couples TRBV11-2 to TRBJ2-7; 10 bases are a match to TRBD2. V lost 1 base to trimming and J lost 4 bases; unmatched junction nucleotides: 13. This CDR3 has 18 amino acids. Germline CDR1 and CDR2: SGHAT and FQNNGV.

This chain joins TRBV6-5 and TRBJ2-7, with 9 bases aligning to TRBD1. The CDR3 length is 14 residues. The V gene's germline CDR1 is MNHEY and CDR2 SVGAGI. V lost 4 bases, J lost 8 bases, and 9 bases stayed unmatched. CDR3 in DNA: TGTGCCAGCAGTTCCCGGACAGGGGCACAACAGCAGTACTTC. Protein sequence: CASSSRTGAQQQYF.